This TCR beta chain was sequenced for a study of T cell repertoires in cytomegalovirus infection (dated by TCRdb to 2018 to 2020). Broadly, across the study: The peptide stimulations were aimed at well-studied HLA-B-restricted epitopes as well as recently identified HLA-C-restricted CMV epitopes, whose presentation resists viral immunomodulation. Donor HLA type was relevant to the analysis, as public TCR beta signatures indicated carriage of CMV infection together with the matching HLA type.

The data were produced on an Illumina HiSeq 1500. Using fastp at Q25 and MiXCR, TCRdb reprocessed the public reads and kept productive beta chains. Entries that share a CDR3 protein sequence are merged under the most common genes and DNA. This sample lists 650,000 to 900,000 distinct CDR3 sequences; roughly 33% were detected once. The ten largest clonotypes hold around 12% of the sample. The intended sense of this specimen's treatment or condition label: in vitro stimulation with specific CMV peptide epitopes to enrich CMV-specific T cells. Study-wide conclusions, independent of this receptor: In both this cohort and an independent roughly 350-donor cohort, the cumulative frequency of public TCR beta family members distinguished carriers of CMV infection plus the relevant HLA type. In the ex vivo response, HLA-C-restricted CMV-specific TCR beta clonotypes were dominant, and in two of eight donors the single most frequent clonotype came from this HLA-C-restricted group.

Only a few counts were recorded for this clonotype. The antigen it recognizes is unknown. Within one base of it there is no much larger clone, and no base qualities were kept. The sequenced sample was cultured CD8+ T cells from PBMCs, obtained from culture after CMV antigen stimulation. The source of this sequence is a human donor in good health (CMV status not recorded). Some clones in this sample may be carry-over from other donors' samples.

The DNA sequence reads TGTGCCATCAGGGACAGCCAGTACACTGAAGCTTTCTTT. Translated, this is CAIRDSQYTEAFF. The sequence is built from TRBV10-3 and TRBJ1-1; 6 matching bases give a weak D call of TRBD1. The CDR3 runs 13 residues from the cysteine to the phenylalanine. Just the 39-base CDR3 DNA is kept, in frame starting at base 1. From a lookup of the germline V gene, CDR1 and CDR2 are ENHRY and SYGVKD. Trimming removed 6 bases from V and 3 bases from J, leaving 11 bases between the germline ends.